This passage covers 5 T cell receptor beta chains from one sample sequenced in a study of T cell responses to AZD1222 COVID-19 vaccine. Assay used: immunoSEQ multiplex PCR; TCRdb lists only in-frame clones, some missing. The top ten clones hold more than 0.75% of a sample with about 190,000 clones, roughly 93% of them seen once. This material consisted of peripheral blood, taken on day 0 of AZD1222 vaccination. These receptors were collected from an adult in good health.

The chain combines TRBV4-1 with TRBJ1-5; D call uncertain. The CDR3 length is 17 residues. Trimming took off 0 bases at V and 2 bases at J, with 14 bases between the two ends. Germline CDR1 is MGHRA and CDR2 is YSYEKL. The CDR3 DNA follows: TGCGCCAGCAGCCAAGAGGTTCTCCCTGGGGGCAATCAGCCCCAGCATTTT. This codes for CASSQEVLPGGNQPQHF.

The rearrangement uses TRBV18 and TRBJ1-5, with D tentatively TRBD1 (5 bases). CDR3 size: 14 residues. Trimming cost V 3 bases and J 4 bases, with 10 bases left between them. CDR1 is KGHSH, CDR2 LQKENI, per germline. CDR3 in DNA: TGTGCCAGCTCACCCTTAGAGGGGAATCAGCCCCAGCATTTT. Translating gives CASSPLEGNQPQHF.

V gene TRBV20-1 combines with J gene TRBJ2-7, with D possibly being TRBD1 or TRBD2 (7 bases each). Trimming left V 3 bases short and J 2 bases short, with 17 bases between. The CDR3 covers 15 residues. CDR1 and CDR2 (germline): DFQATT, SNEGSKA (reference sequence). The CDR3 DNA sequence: TGCAGTGCTAGTTCCCCCAGGGGGGGAGCCTACGAGCAGTACTTC. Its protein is CSASSPRGGAYEQYF.

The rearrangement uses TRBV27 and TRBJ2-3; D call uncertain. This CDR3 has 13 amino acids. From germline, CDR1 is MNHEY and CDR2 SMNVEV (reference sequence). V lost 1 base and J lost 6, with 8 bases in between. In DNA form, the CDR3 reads TGTGCCAGCAGTTTATGGTTTCCCGATACGCAGTATTTT. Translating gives CASSLWFPDTQYF.

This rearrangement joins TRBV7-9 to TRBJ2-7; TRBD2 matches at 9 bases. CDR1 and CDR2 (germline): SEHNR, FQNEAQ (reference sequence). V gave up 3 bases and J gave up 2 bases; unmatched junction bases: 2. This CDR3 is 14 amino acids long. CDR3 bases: TGTGCCAGCAGCTTCGGCGGGGGGGCCTACGAGCAGTACTTC. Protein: CASSFGGGAYEQYF.